These 14 T cell receptor beta chains were sequenced from one sample in a study of shared clonotypes between healthy human individuals. Clones were sequenced by immunoSEQ multiplex PCR, and TCRdb holds only the in-frame ones, with some missing. The data contain 800,000 or so clones, about 96% of them singletons. Naive CD8 cells were CD45RO-negative, positively selected for CCR7, excluding terminally differentiated effector memory CD45RA+ cells. Sequencing input: naive CD8+ T cells sorted from blood. The receptor source for this set is a man aged 30 to 45 in good health.

J is TRBJ2-7 and V is TRBV6-1; D unclear. The CDR3 has 13 amino acids. The germline V gene has CDR1 MNHNS and CDR2 SASEGT. Trimming stripped 1 base from V and 1 base from J, with 5 bases between. DNA for the CDR3: TGTGCCAGCAGTGAAGACAGATCCTACGAGCAGTACTTC. This sequence encodes CASSEDRSYEQYF.

This chain joins TRBV30 and TRBJ2-7, with D hard to call. CDR3 length: 12 amino acids. Trimming removed 3 bases at V and 3 bases at J, with 9 bases between. Germline V CDR1 and CDR2: GTSNPN, SVGIG (reference sequence). Here the CDR3 reads CAWSPTNYEQYF. The CDR3 DNA reads TGTGCCTGGAGCCCCACAAACTACGAGCAGTACTTC.

The gene calls are TRBV7-7 and TRBJ2-5, with D hard to call. The CDR3 spans 15 residues. The V gene lost 2 bases and the J gene lost 4 bases, with 14 bases spanning the gap. Germline values: CDR1 SSHAT, CDR2 FNYEAQ (reference sequence). This chain's CDR3 is CASSLRIDLPETQYF. As DNA, the CDR3 is TGTGCCAGCAGCTTACGAATAGACCTCCCAGAGACCCAGTACTTC.

This chain connects TRBV2 to TRBJ2-3, with D maybe TRBD2 (5 bases). Germline lookup yields CDR1 SNHLY and CDR2 FYNNEI. The V and J ends lost 6 bases and 4 bases respectively, with 26 bases between them. This CDR3 is built from 18 residues. The CDR3 DNA is TGTGCCAGCAGCTTTACCTCCGGGCAAACCTTCGGGGCAGATACGCAGTATTTT. It is translated as CASSFTSGQTFGADTQYF.

V is TRBV19 and J is TRBJ2-3, with D possibly being TRBD1 or TRBD2 (5 bases each). The CDR3 is 15 amino acids. The germline V and J ends were trimmed by 4 bases and 8 bases, with 19 bases remaining between them. Germline-derived CDR1 and CDR2 are LNHDA and SQIVND (reference sequence). CDR3 sequence: CASSTYPLTGGTQYF. The CDR3 nucleotides are TGTGCCAGTAGTACTTACCCCTTGACTGGGGGTACGCAGTATTTT.

This chain joins TRBV18 and TRBJ2-1, with a possible D match to TRBD2 (6 bases). The V gene lost 1 base and the J gene lost 0 bases, with 13 bases spanning the gap. Germline V gene lookup returns CDR1 KGHSH and CDR2 LQKENI. This CDR3 spans 17 amino acids. The CDR3 loop reads CASSPQIAASSYNEQFF. The DNA for the CDR3 is TGTGCCAGCTCACCACAGATAGCGGCCAGCTCCTACAATGAGCAGTTCTTC.

V is TRBV4-1 and J is TRBJ2-1; D gene ambiguous. V dropped 4 bases and J dropped 3 bases, with 10 bases sitting between them. The CDR3 runs to 14 residues. Germline values: CDR1 MGHRA, CDR2 YSYEKL. The CDR3 region is CASSPTPSYNEQFF. As DNA, the CDR3 is TGCGCCAGCAGCCCAACCCCTAGCTACAATGAGCAGTTCTTC.

This chain connects TRBV29-1 to TRBJ1-5; TRBD1 matches at 10 bases. Germline V gives CDR1 SQVTM, CDR2 ANQGSEA. Losses at the gene ends were 6 bases for V and 7 bases for J; bases not matched to a gene: 6. The CDR3 contains 13 residues. This CDR3 reads CSVDRGRDQPQHF. CDR3 bases: TGCAGCGTGGACAGGGGGAGGGACCAGCCCCAGCATTTT.

The J gene is TRBJ1-1, the V gene TRBV2; D is unclear. This CDR3 contains 13 residues. Germline-derived CDR1 and CDR2 are SNHLY and FYNNEI. Trimming left V 8 bases short and J 5 bases short, with 15 bases between. The CDR3 DNA is TGTGCCAGCCTGACACAAAAAGGGACTGAAGCTTTCTTT. Translating gives CASLTQKGTEAFF.

The CDR3 region is CASLINGGHGYTF. In DNA form, the CDR3 reads TGTGCCAGTCTAATAAATGGGGGGCACGGCTACACCTTC. The gene calls are TRBV2 and TRBJ1-2; TRBD1 might be the D (6 bases). Trimming stripped 9 bases from V and 8 bases from J, with 19 bases between. CDR3 size: 13 residues. Germline V lookup: CDR1 SNHLY, CDR2 FYNNEI.

The chain recombines TRBV28 with TRBJ2-1, with TRBD2 identical over 8 bases. Germline CDR1 MDHEN, CDR2 SYDVKM. The CDR3 has 17 amino acids. J was trimmed by 2 bases and V by 3 bases; bases with no gene match: 9. DNA for the CDR3: TGTGCCAGCAGTTTTATGGCGGGACTAGTTCCCTACAATGAGCAGTTCTTC. This translates into CASSFMAGLVPYNEQFF.

This sequence joins TRBV7-9 and TRBJ2-7, with 9 bases matching TRBD1. CDR3 length: 15 residues. Per the germline V gene, CDR1 is SEHNR and CDR2 is FQNEAQ (reference sequence). V lost 5 bases, J lost 3 bases, and 8 bases stayed unmatched. The CDR3 nucleotides read TGTGCCAGCAGCCCCCGGGACAGGGCGTACTACGAGCAGTACTTC. Translating gives CASSPRDRAYYEQYF.

The rearrangement joins TRBV29-1 to TRBJ2-3, with TRBD2 matching 11 bases. Per the germline V gene, CDR1 is SQVTM and CDR2 is ANQGSEA. V lost 5 bases to trimming and J lost 2 bases; unmatched junction nucleotides: 6. The length of the CDR3 is 15 residues. CDR3 loop: CSVNLAGGPTDTQYF. CDR3 DNA sequence: TGCAGCGTTAATCTAGCGGGAGGTCCCACAGATACGCAGTATTTT.

The genes are TRBV10-3 and TRBJ2-1; 7 bases fit TRBD2. The CDR3 is 15 residues long. Germline V gene sequence: CDR1 ENHRY, CDR2 SYGVKD. Germline trimming cut 10 bases from V and 8 bases from J; bases unmatched to any gene: 17. The CDR3 region has the DNA TGTGCCACAATGGACCCCCAGGGAGGGATTGATGAGCAGTTCTTC. Protein product: CATMDPQGGIDEQFF.